The entry below describes one TCR beta chain. What it binds is not known. This specimen comes from a study of cytomegalovirus exposure and HLA in healthy donors. Study outcomes and limitations: Previous analysis showed most TCR beta V segments were productive about 90% or about 30% of the time.

The CDR3 is made up of 15 amino acids. The V gene end was trimmed by 3 bases and the J gene end by 1 base; junction bases not matched to a gene: 7. The germline CDR1 and CDR2 sequences are SGHRS and YFSETQ. PCR involved 60 Vbeta and 13 Jbeta primers. The protocol was immunoSEQ multiplex PCR, while the TCRdb copy is restricted to in-frame clones and leaves out a portion. Here the sample spans 90,000 to 150,000 clones, about 81% being singletons. This sequence originates from a man aged 35-49 years in good health and CMV-seronegative. The sequencing input was PBMCs. The rearrangement joins TRBV5-1 to TRBJ2-7, with 7 bases aligning to TRBD1. The CDR3 protein is CASSWGQTTSYEQYF. The DNA for the CDR3 is TGCGCCAGCAGCTGGGGACAGACTACATCCTACGAGCAGTACTTC.